This is a list of T cell receptor beta chains from one sample in a study of control samples from healthy donors and cancer patients. Sequencing was performed with immunoSEQ multiplex PCR; in TCRdb, only in-frame clones are kept and a portion is missing. This repertoire shows fewer than 90,000 clones, 94% found once; its top ten account for 6.2%. Material: blood. Receptors originate from a woman aged 35 to 49 in good health. The CDR3 runs from the conserved cysteine through the conserved F or W. Fields, in order: J gene, clone size, D gene, V gene, CDR3 protein, CDR3 DNA. A D gene is named only where the DNA matches it firmly. Only part of the rows carry a size: once, few, many, or a class if the clone is expanded.

TRBJ2-1	NA	NA	TRBV30	CAWSVAAGSPYNEQFF	TGTGCCTGGAGTGTGGCGGCAGGTTCGCCTTACAATGAGCAGTTCTTC
TRBJ2-2	once	TRBD1	TRBV27	CASSLPLPGTGHTGELFF	TGTGCCAGCAGTTTACCCCTTCCCGGGACAGGGCACACCGGGGAGCTGTTTTTT
TRBJ1-2	once	NA	TRBV7-9	CASSFGSGYYGYTF	TGTGCCAGCAGCTTTGGGTCGGGGTACTATGGCTACACCTTC
TRBJ1-3	NA	TRBD1	TRBV30	CAWSVGQEGNTIYF	TGTGCCTGGAGTGTGGGACAGGAAGGAAACACCATATATTTT
TRBJ1-1	NA	NA	TRBV3-1/TRBV3-2	CASNQGGHYTEAFF	TGTGCCAGCAACCAAGGGGGACACTACACTGAAGCTTTCTTT
TRBJ1-1	NA	TRBD1	TRBV7-9	CASSRGQKNTEAFF	TGTGCCAGCAGCAGGGGACAGAAGAACACTGAAGCTTTCTTT
TRBJ2-3	few	NA	TRBV27	CASSLSAGTDTQYF	TGTGCCAGCAGTTTATCGGCCGGCACAGATACGCAGTATTTT
TRBJ2-6	NA	NA	TRBV28	CASSLRGDSPGANVLTF	TGTGCCAGCAGTTTAAGGGGGGACTCCCCTGGGGCCAACGTCCTGACTTTC
TRBJ2-1	once	NA	TRBV9	CASSYQGEQFF	TGTGCCAGCAGCTACCAAGGGGAGCAGTTCTTC
TRBJ2-7	NA	NA	TRBV21-1	CASSKKGGWGSSEQYF	TGTGCCAGCAGCAAAAAAGGGGGTTGGGGATCAAGCGAGCAGTACTTC
TRBJ1-3	NA	NA	TRBV11-2	CASSSDRGNTIYF	TGTGCCAGCAGCTCGGACCGAGGAAACACCATATATTTT
TRBJ2-7	NA	TRBD1	TRBV4-2	CASSQENSSGGKQYF	TGTGCCAGCAGCCAAGAAAACTCGTCAGGGGGCAAGCAGTACTTC
TRBJ2-3	NA	TRBD2	TRBV6-4	CASSISDGGSTDTQYF	TGTGCCAGCAGCATCTCCGACGGGGGGAGCACAGATACGCAGTATTTT
TRBJ2-3	NA	NA	TRBV6-6	CASSYYVAARTDTQYF	TGTGCCAGCAGTTATTACGTGGCTGCCCGCACAGATACGCAGTATTTT
TRBJ2-7	NA	NA	TRBV18	CASSPRTDYEQYF	TGTGCCAGCTCACCCCGGACAGACTACGAGCAGTACTTC
TRBJ2-3	NA	NA	TRBV6-7	CASSYSARTARTDTQYF	TGTGCCAGCAGTTACTCGGCCAGGACAGCCAGGACAGATACGCAGTATTTT
TRBJ2-2	NA	NA	TRBV24-1	CATSVSEEGTRELFF	TGTGCCACCAGCGTCTCCGAAGAGGGGACCAGGGAGCTGTTTTTT
TRBJ1-6	NA	NA	TRBV2	CASSAANSPLHF	TGTGCCAGCAGTGCGGCCAATTCACCCCTCCACTTT
TRBJ1-4	NA	TRBD1	TRBV15	CATSSTRQGNEKLFF	TGTGCCACCAGCAGTACGCGACAGGGTAACGAAAAACTGTTTTTT
TRBJ1-6	NA	NA	TRBV6-2/TRBV6-3	CASSYPPAYWGNSPLHF	TGTGCCAGCAGTTACCCCCCCGCCTACTGGGGCAATTCACCCCTCCACTTT
TRBJ1-2	NA	TRBD1	TRBV19	CASSILGTASPNYGYTF	TGTGCCAGTAGTATACTCGGGACAGCCTCCCCTAACTATGGCTACACCTTC
TRBJ1-4	once	NA	TRBV18	CASSPDRSTNEKLFF	TGTGCCAGCTCTCCGGACAGATCAACTAATGAAAAACTGTTTTTT
TRBJ1-1	NA	NA	TRBV28	CASSLMAGGNTEAFF	TGTGCCAGCAGTTTAATGGCGGGCGGGAACACTGAAGCTTTCTTT
TRBJ2-2	NA	NA	TRBV9	CASSVGGGTGELFF	TGTGCCAGCAGCGTAGGTGGGGGGACCGGGGAGCTGTTTTTT
TRBJ1-5	NA	TRBD1	TRBV2	CASNRGGSNQPQHF	TGTGCCAGTAACAGGGGGGGAAGCAATCAGCCCCAGCATTTT
TRBJ1-2	once	NA	TRBV28	CASRPTGAGYTF	TGTGCCAGCAGGCCGACAGGAGCCGGCTACACCTTC
TRBJ2-1	NA	NA	TRBV19	CASSVFFQGPNEQFF	TGTGCCAGTAGCGTATTTTTTCAGGGCCCCAATGAGCAGTTCTTC
TRBJ1-1	NA	NA	TRBV9	CASSVGTVMNTEAFF	TGTGCCAGCAGCGTAGGGACGGTGATGAACACTGAAGCTTTCTTT
TRBJ2-1	NA	NA	TRBV27	CASSFVDSYNEQFF	TGTGCCAGCAGTTTTGTAGACTCCTACAATGAGCAGTTCTTC
TRBJ2-7	NA	TRBD1	TRBV9	CASSVETGADEQYF	TGTGCCAGCAGCGTAGAAACAGGGGCGGACGAGCAGTACTTC
TRBJ2-1	NA	NA	TRBV6-2/TRBV6-3	CASIPGPKVYNEQFF	TGTGCCAGCATCCCGGGACCCAAGGTCTACAATGAGCAGTTCTTC
TRBJ2-5	NA	NA	TRBV5-1	CASSLAWARQETQYF	TGCGCCAGCAGCTTGGCGTGGGCCCGACAAGAGACCCAGTACTTC
TRBJ2-3	NA	TRBD2	TRBV3-1/TRBV3-2	CASSPLAGGLDTQYF	TGTGCCAGCAGCCCGCTAGCGGGGGGTTTAGATACGCAGTATTTT
TRBJ2-1	NA	NA	TRBV19	CASSLNLGDEQFF	TGTGCCAGTAGTTTGAATTTAGGTGATGAGCAGTTCTTC
TRBJ1-3	NA	NA	TRBV29-1	CSVSEGFSGNTIYF	TGCAGCGTTTCAGAGGGCTTCTCTGGAAACACCATATATTTT
TRBJ2-1	NA	NA	TRBV10-1	CAIRRGRTHNEQFF	TGCGCCATCAGAAGGGGTAGGACACACAATGAGCAGTTCTTC
TRBJ2-5	NA	NA	TRBV3-1/TRBV3-2	CASSQDRGTYQETQYF	TGTGCCAGCAGCCAAGATCGGGGCACGTACCAAGAGACCCAGTACTTC
TRBJ2-1	NA	TRBD2	TRBV4-1	CASTTGTSGYNEQFF	TGCGCCAGCACCACCGGGACTAGCGGATACAATGAGCAGTTCTTC
TRBJ1-6	NA	NA	TRBV27	CASSLRQFSNSPLHF	TGTGCCAGCAGTTTAAGACAGTTTAGTAATTCACCCCTCCACTTT
TRBJ1-1	once	TRBD1	TRBV10-1	CASSRGQGRTEAFF	TGCGCCAGCAGTCGGGGACAGGGAAGGACTGAAGCTTTCTTT
TRBJ2-7	NA	NA	TRBV5-6	CASSLGTYEQYF	TGTGCCAGCAGCTTGGGCACCTACGAGCAGTACTTC
TRBJ1-4	NA	TRBD1	TRBV5-3	CARRRQGPTGKLFF	TGTGCCAGAAGAAGACAGGGACCTACTGGAAAACTGTTTTTT
TRBJ2-7	NA	NA	TRBV10-3	CAITPGSSYEQYF	TGTGCCATCACGCCAGGGAGCTCCTACGAGCAGTACTTC
TRBJ2-7	NA	NA	TRBV3-1/TRBV3-2	CASSRDTTYEQYF	TGTGCCAGCAGCCGGGACACCACCTACGAGCAGTACTTC
TRBJ2-5	NA	NA	TRBV7-2	CASSLAREETQYF	TGTGCCAGCAGCTTAGCCAGGGAAGAGACCCAGTACTTC
TRBJ1-1	NA	NA	TRBV29-1	CSVLEKHLNPEAFF	TGCAGCGTTCTCGAGAAACACCTGAACCCTGAAGCTTTCTTT
TRBJ1-1	NA	NA	TRBV29-1	CSVAVGYTEAFF	TGCAGCGTTGCTGTCGGCTACACTGAAGCTTTCTTT
TRBJ2-3	NA	TRBD1	TRBV3-1/TRBV3-2	CASSQAILGQGGDTQYF	TGTGCCAGCAGCCAAGCCATACTCGGACAGGGGGGGGATACGCAGTATTTT
TRBJ2-7	once	NA	TRBV2	CASSPYNEQYF	TGTGCCAGCAGTCCATATAACGAGCAGTACTTC
TRBJ1-2	NA	NA	TRBV28	CASSPGQSNYGYTF	TGTGCCAGCAGTCCCGGACAGTCTAACTATGGCTACACCTTC
TRBJ2-7	NA	NA	TRBV7-8	CASRARVGENEQYF	TGTGCCAGCAGGGCGAGGGTCGGGGAAAACGAGCAGTACTTC
TRBJ2-5	NA	NA	TRBV5-1	CASSPGTQPGETQYF	TGCGCCAGCAGCCCGGGGACTCAGCCGGGAGAGACCCAGTACTTC
TRBJ2-7	NA	NA	TRBV11-2	CASSLVSYEQYF	TGTGCCAGCAGCTTAGTTTCGTACGAGCAGTACTTC
TRBJ2-5	NA	TRBD1	TRBV6-2/TRBV6-3	CASSSGTGVSETQYF	TGTGCCAGCAGCTCCGGGACAGGGGTATCAGAGACCCAGTACTTC
TRBJ2-3	NA	NA	TRBV9	CASSTRTDTQYF	TGTGCCAGCAGCACTAGAACAGATACGCAGTATTTT